This T cell receptor beta chain was captured in a study of T cell changes during pregnancy in multiple sclerosis. The V and J ends lost 7 bases and 3 bases, in that order; junction bases with no gene match: 8. CDR3 length: 14 amino acids. The germline V gene encodes CDR1 MNHNY and CDR2 SVGAGI (reference sequence). The method was immunoSEQ multiplex PCR; TCRdb's version includes in-frame clones alone and lacks a portion of them. The sample contains 65,000 to 90,000 clones, approximately 92% of which appear only once. The sequence was collected from a female donor with multiple sclerosis, enrolled in a pregnancy study. The chain employs TRBV6-6 and TRBJ2-7; 8 nucleotides line up with TRBD1. This specimen consisted of peripheral blood, obtained before pregnancy. The CDR3 nucleotides are TGTGCCAGCACCTCTGACAGGGGAGTCTACGAGCAGTACTTC. It is translated as CASTSDRGVYEQYF.